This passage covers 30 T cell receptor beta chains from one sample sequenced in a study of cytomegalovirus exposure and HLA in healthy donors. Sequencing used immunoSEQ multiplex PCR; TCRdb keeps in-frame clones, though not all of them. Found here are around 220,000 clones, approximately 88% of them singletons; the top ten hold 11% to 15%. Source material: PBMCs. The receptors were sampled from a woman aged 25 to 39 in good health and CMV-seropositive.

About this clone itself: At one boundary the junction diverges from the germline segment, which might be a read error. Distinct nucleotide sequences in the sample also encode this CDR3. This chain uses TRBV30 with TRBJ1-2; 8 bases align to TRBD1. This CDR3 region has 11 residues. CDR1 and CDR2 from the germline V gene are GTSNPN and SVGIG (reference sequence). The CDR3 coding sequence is TGTGCCTTGCAGGGGGCCGATGGCTACACCTTT. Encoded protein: CALQGADGYTF.

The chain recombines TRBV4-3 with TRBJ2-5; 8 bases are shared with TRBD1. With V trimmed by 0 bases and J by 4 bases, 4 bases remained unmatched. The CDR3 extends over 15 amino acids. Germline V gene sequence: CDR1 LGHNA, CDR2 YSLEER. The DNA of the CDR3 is TGCGCCAGCAGCCAAGACCTAGACAGGGGAGAGACCCAGTACTTC. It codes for CASSQDLDRGETQYF.

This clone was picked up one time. The CDR3 spells CASSKVGGQLFHEQYF. Written as DNA, the CDR3 is TGTGCCAGCAGCAAAGTAGGGGGGCAGCTCTTCCACGAGCAGTACTTC. V is TRBV21-1 and J is TRBJ2-7. TRBV21-1 is described as a pseudogene. The CDR3 runs to 16 residues.

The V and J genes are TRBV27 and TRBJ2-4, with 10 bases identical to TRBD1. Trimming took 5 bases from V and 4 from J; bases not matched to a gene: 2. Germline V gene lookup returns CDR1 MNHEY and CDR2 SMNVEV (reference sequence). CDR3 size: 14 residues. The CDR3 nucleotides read TGTGCCAGCAGTGACAGGGGGCTGAAAAACATTCAGTACTTC. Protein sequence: CASSDRGLKNIQYF.

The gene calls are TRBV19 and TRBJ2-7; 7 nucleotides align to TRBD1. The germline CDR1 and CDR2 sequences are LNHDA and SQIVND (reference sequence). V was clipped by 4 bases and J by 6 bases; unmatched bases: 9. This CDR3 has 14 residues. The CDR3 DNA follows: TGTGCCAGTAGTACCGACAGGGCCCAACCCGAGCAGTACTTC. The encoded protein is CASSTDRAQPEQYF.

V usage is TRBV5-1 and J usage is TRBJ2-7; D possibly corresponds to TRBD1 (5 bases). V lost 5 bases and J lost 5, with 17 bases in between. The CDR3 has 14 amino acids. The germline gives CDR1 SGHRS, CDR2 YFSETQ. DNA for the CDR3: TGCGCCAGCAGTTCATGGGGCGGTCAGGACGAGCAGTACTTC. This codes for CASSSWGGQDEQYF.

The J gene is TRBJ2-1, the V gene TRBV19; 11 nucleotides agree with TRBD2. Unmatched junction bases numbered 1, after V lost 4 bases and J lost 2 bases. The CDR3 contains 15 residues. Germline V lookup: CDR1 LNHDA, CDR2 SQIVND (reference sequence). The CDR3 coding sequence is TGTGCCAGTAGTACGGGACTAGCGGCCTACAATGAGCAGTTCTTC. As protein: CASSTGLAAYNEQFF.

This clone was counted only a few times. The CDR3: CASSQDGGTSGTDTQYF. CDR3 nucleotide sequence: TGTGCCAGCAGCCAAGATGGGGGGACTAGCGGCACAGATACGCAGTATTTT. J is TRBJ2-3 and V is TRBV4-2; 10 bases fit TRBD2. V was clipped by 0 bases and J by 1 base; unmatched bases: 4. Germline lookup yields CDR1 LGHNA and CDR2 YNFKEQ. CDR3 length equals 17 residues.

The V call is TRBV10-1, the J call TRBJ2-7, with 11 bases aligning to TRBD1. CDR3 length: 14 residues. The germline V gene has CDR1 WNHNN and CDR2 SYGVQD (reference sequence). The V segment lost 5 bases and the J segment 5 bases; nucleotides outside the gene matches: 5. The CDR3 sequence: CASSPGDRGNEQYF. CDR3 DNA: TGCGCCAGCAGTCCTGGGGACAGGGGGAACGAGCAGTACTTC.

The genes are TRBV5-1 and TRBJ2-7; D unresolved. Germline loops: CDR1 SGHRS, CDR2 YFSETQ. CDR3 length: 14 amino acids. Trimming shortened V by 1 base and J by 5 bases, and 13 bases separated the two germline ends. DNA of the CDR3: TGCGCCAGCAGCTTGACGGCCTCAGCCCACGAGCAGTACTTC. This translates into CASSLTASAHEQYF.

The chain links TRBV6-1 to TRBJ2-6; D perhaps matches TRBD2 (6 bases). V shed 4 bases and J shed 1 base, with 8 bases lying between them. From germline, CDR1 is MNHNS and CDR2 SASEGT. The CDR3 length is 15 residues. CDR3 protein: CASSGAGSGANVLTF. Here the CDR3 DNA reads TGTGCCAGCAGTGGGGCGGGGTCTGGGGCCAACGTCCTGACTTTC.

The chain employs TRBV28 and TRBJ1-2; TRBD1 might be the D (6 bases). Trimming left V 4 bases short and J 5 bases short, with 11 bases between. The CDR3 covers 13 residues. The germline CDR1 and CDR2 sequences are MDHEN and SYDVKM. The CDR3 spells CASSSTGPYGYTF. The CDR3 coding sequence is TGTGCCAGCAGTTCCACAGGGCCTTATGGCTACACCTTC.

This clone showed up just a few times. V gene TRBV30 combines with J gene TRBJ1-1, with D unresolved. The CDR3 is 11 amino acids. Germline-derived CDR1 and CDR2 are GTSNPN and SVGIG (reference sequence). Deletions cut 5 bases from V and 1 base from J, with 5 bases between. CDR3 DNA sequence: TGTGCCTGGGGTAGGAACACTGAAGCTTTCTTT. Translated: CAWGRNTEAFF.

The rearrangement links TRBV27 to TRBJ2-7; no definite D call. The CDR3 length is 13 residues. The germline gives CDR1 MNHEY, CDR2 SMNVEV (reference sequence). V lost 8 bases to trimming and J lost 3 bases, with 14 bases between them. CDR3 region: CASGRKEYYEQYF. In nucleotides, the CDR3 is TGTGCCAGCGGTAGGAAGGAATACTACGAGCAGTACTTC.

The chain's CDR3 is CASSLRAGGYNEQYF. In DNA, the CDR3 is TGTGCCAGCAGCTTAAGAGCGGGAGGTTACAACGAGCAGTACTTC. The rearrangement links TRBV11-3 to TRBJ2-7, with 9 bases lining up with TRBD2. The germline V gene has CDR1 SGHNT and CDR2 YENEEA. Trimming at V came to 2 bases and at J to 5 bases, leaving 7 bases not matched to a gene. The CDR3 spans 15 residues.

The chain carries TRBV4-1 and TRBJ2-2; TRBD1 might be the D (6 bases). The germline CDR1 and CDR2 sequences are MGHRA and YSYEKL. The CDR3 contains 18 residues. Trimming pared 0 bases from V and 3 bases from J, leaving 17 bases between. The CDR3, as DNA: TGCGCCAGCAGCCAAGACCGCTACAGGGTTGGTGACACCGGGGAGCTGTTTTTT. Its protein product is CASSQDRYRVGDTGELFF.

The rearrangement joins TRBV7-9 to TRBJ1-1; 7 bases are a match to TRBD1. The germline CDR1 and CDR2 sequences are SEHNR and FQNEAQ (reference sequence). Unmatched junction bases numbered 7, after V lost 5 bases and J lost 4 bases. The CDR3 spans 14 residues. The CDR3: CASSQDRERTEAFF. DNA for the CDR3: TGTGCCAGCAGCCAAGACAGGGAACGCACTGAAGCTTTCTTT.

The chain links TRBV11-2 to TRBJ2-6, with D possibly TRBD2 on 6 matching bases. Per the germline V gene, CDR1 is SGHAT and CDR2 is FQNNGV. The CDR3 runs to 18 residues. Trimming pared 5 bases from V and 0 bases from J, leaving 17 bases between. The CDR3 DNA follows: TGTGCCAGCAGCCCCACCGGGACTTTCAACTCTGGGGCCAACGTCCTGACTTTC. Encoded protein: CASSPTGTFNSGANVLTF.

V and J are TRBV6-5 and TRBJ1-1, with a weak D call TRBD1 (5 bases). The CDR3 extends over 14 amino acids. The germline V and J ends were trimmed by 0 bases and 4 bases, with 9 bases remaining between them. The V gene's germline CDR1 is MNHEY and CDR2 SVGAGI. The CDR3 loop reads CASSYSGRRTEAFF. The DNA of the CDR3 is TGTGCCAGCAGTTACTCGGGACGGCGCACTGAAGCTTTCTTT.

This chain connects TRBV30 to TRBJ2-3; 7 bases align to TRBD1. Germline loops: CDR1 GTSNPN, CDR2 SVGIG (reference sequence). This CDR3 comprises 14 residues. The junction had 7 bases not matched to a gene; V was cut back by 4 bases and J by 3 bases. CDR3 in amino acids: CAWTRQGGTDTQYF. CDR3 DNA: TGTGCCTGGACCCGACAGGGCGGTACAGATACGCAGTATTTT.

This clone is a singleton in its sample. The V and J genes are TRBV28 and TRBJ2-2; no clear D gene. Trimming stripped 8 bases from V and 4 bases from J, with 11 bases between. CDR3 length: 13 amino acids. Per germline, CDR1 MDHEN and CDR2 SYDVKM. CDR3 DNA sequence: TGTGCCAGCGTGGCCTCGGGCACCGGGGAGCTGTTTTTT. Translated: CASVASGTGELFF.

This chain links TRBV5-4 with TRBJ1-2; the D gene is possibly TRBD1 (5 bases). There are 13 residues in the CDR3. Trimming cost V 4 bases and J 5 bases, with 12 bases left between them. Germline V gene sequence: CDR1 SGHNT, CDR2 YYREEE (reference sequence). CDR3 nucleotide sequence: TGTGCCAGCAGCGAGGCGGGGGGATATGGCTACACCTTC. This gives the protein CASSEAGGYGYTF.

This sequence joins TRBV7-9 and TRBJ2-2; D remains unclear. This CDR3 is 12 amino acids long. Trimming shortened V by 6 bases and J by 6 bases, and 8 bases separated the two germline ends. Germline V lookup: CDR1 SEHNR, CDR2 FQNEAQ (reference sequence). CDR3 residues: CASSSLAGELFF. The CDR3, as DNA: TGTGCCAGCAGTTCGCTAGCCGGGGAGCTGTTTTTT. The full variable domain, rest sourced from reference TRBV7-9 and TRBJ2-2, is DTGVSQNPRHKITKRGQNVTFRCDPISEHNRLYWYRQTLGQGPEFLTYFQNEAQLEKSRLLSDRFSAERPKGSFSTLEIQRTEQGDSAMYLCASSSLAGELFFGEGSRLTVL.

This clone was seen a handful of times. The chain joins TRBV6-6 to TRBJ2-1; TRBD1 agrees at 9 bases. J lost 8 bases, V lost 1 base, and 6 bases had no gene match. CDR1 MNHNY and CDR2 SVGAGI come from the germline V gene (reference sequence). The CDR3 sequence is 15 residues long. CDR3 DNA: TGTGCCAGCAGTTACTTCCAGACAGGGGGACATGAGCAGTTCTTC. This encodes CASSYFQTGGHEQFF.

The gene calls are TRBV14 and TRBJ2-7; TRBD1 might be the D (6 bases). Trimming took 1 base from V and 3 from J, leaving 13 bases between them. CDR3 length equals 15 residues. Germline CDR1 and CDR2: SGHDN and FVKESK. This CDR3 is CASSQVGDRSYEQYF. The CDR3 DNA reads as TGTGCCAGCAGCCAAGTAGGCGACAGGAGCTACGAGCAGTACTTC.

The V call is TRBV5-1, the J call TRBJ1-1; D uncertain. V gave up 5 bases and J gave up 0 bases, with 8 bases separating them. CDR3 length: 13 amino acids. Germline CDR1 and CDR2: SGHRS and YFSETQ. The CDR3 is CASSINLNTEAFF. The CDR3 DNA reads TGCGCCAGCAGTATAAACCTGAACACTGAAGCTTTCTTT. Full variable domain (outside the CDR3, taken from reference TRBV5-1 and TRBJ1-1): KAGVTQTPRYLIKTRGQQVTLSCSPISGHRSVSWYQQTPGQGLQFLFEYFSETQRNKGNFPGRFSGRQFSNSRSEMNVSTLELGDSALYLCASSINLNTEAFFGQGTRLTVV.

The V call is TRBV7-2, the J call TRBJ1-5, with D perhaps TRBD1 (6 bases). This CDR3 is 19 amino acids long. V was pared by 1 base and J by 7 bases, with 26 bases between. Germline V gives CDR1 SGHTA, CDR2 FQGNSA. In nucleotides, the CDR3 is TGTGCCAGCAGCTTAGTAGGGGGGGGTGGACGGATTAGGGACCAGCCCCAGCATTTT. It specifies CASSLVGGGGRIRDQPQHF.

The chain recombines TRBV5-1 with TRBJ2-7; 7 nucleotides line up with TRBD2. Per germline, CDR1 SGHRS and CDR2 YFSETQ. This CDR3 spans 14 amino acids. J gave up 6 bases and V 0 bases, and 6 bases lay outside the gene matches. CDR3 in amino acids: CASSLGGSRSEQYF. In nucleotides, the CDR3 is TGCGCCAGCAGCTTGGGCGGGAGTAGATCCGAGCAGTACTTC.

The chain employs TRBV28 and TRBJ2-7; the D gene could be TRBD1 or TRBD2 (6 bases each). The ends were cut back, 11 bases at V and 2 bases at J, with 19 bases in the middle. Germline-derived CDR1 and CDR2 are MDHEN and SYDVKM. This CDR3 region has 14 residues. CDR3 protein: CALGGGLTPYEQYF. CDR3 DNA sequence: TGTGCCCTAGGGGGAGGACTGACGCCCTACGAGCAGTACTTC.

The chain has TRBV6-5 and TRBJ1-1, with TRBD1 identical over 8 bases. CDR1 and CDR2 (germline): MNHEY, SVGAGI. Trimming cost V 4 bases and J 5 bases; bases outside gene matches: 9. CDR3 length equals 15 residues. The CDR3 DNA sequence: TGTGCCAGCAGTTTAGCTCTACAGGGGGAAACTGAAGCTTTCTTT. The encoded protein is CASSLALQGETEAFF.